The rows below give T cell receptor beta chains drawn from one sample of a study of type 1 regulatory T cells. In TCRdb, the reads were re-called with MiXCR into one record per CDR3 protein. The data contain 70,000 or so distinct CDR3 sequences, 20% to 25% of them singletons. What these receptors recognize is not known. Sequenced: cultured type 1 regulatory T (Tr1) cells, either the whole culture or a sorted fraction (not recorded which). The source of these receptors is a human donor in good health. CDR3s include the opening cysteine and the closing phenylalanine or tryptophan. The D gene is left open where the match is weak. The size entry is marked missing in some rows and otherwise reads once, few, many or a size class.

>.|.|13|TRBJ2-7|TRBV27
CASSQLARYEQYF
TGTGCCAGCAGTCAGCTGGCCAGGTACGAGCAGTACTTC
>.|.|13|TRBJ1-5|TRBV12-3/TRBV12-4
CASNRGGNQPQHF
TGTGCCAGCAATCGAGGGGGGAATCAGCCCCAGCATTTT
>.|.|15|TRBJ1-2|TRBV9
CASSPQYDGGGGYTF
TGTGCCAGCAGCCCTCAATATGATGGGGGTGGCGGCTACACCTTC
>TRBD2|.|15|TRBJ2-1|TRBV7-2
CASSPSGRGMFEQFF
TGTGCCAGCAGCCCAAGCGGGAGAGGTATGTTTGAGCAGTTCTTC
>TRBD2|.|15|TRBJ2-2|TRBV12-3/TRBV12-4
CASRMTSGLTGELFF
TGTGCCAGCAGGATGACTAGCGGACTCACCGGGGAGCTGTTTTTT
>TRBD2|few|13|TRBJ2-1|TRBV20-1
CSASLAGAKLQFF
TGCAGTGCTAGCCTAGCGGGCGCGAAGCTGCAGTTCTTC
>.|.|18|TRBJ1-2|TRBV18
CASSPTAERGPVGYGYTF
TGTGCCAGCTCACCGACCGCGGAGCGAGGGCCGGTGGGGTATGGCTACACCTTC
>.|few|15|TRBJ1-1|TRBV3-1
CASSPSAGVATEAFF
TGTGCCAGCAGCCCAAGCGCAGGGGTGGCCACTGAAGCTTTCTTT
>.|.|14|TRBJ1-1|TRBV7-2
CASSLLGGLTEAFF
TGTGCCAGCAGCTTATTGGGGGGGTTAACTGAAGCTTTCTTT
>TRBD1|.|15|TRBJ1-1|TRBV7-9
CASNLDRTGNTEAFF
TGTGCCAGCAACCTAGACCGGACAGGGAACACTGAAGCTTTCTTT
>TRBD1|.|17|TRBJ2-5|TRBV11-2
CASSPRPLTGGVETQYF
TGTGCCAGCAGCCCCCGACCGTTGACAGGGGGGGTGGAGACCCAGTACTTC
>TRBD1|.|13|TRBJ2-7|TRBV10-3
CATSAAGGYEQYF
TGTGCCACCTCAGCGGCAGGGGGTTACGAGCAGTACTTC
>.|few|16|TRBJ2-3|TRBV4-1
CASSQDSPGSTDTQYF
TGCGCCAGCAGCCAAGACAGTCCGGGAAGCACAGATACGCAGTATTTT
>.|many|14|TRBJ2-3|TRBV5-1
CASSFPGLKDTQYF
TGCGCCAGCAGCTTCCCGGGGCTGAAGGATACGCAGTATTTT